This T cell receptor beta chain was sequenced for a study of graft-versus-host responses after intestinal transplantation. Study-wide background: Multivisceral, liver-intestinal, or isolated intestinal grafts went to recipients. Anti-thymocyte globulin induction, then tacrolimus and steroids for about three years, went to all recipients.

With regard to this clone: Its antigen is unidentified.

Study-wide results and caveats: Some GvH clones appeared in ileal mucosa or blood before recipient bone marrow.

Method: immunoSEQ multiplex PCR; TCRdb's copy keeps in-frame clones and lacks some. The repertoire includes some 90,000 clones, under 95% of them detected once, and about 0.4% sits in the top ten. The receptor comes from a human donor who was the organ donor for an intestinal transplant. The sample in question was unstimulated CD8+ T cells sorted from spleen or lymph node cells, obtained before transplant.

In DNA form, the CDR3 reads TGTGCCAGCAGCTTACCCCACCTCCCAGGGGGAGACACTGAAGCTTTCTTT. Amino acids: CASSLPHLPGGDTEAFF. The chain uses TRBV7-8 and TRBJ1-1, with TRBD1 matching 7 bases. CDR1 is SGHVS and CDR2 is FQNEAQ in the germline V gene. Trimming removed 2 bases from V and 3 bases from J; junction bases left unmatched: 12. The CDR3 consists of 17 residues.